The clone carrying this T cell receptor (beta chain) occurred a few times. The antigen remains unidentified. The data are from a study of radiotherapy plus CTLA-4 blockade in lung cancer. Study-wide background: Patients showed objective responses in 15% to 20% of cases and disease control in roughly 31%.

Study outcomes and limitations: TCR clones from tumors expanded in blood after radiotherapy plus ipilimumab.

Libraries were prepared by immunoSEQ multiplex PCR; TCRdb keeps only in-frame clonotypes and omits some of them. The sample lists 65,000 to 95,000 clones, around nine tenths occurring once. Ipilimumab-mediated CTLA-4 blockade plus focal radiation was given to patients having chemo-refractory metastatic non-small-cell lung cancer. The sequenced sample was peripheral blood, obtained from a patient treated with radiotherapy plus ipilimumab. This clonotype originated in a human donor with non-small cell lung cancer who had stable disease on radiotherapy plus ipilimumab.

CDR3 sequence: CASSEMTGVGNTIYF. CDR3 DNA: TGTGCCAGCAGTGAGATGACAGGGGTAGGAAACACCATATATTTT. The chain recombines TRBV6-1 with TRBJ1-3; 8 bases match TRBD1. V lost 3 bases and J lost 4; bases outside the gene matches: 5. Per germline, CDR1 MNHNS and CDR2 SASEGT. The CDR3 has 15 residues.